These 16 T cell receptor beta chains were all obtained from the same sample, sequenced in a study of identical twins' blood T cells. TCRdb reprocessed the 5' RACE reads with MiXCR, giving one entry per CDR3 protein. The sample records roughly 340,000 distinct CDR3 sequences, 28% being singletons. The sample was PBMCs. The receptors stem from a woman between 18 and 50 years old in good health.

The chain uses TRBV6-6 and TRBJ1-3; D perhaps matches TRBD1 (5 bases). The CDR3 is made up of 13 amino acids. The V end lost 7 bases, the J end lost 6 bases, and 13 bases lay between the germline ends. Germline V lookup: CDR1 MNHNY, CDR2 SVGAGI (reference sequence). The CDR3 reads CASTPRGKNTIYF. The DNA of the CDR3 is TGTGCCAGCACCCCGCGGGGCAAAAACACCATATATTTT.

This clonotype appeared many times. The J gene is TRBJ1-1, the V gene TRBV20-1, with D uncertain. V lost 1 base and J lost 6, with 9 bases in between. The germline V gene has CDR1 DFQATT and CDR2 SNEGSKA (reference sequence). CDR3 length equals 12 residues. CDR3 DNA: TGCAGTGCTAGAGTCTGGGGTGCTGAAGCTTTCTTT. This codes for CSARVWGAEAFF.

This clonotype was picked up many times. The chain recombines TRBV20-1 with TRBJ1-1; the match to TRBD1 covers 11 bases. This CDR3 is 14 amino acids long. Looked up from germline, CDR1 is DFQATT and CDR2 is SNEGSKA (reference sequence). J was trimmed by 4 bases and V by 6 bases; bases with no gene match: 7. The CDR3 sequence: CSATWTGGVTEAFF. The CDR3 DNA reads TGCAGTGCAACCTGGACAGGGGGCGTCACTGAAGCTTTCTTT.

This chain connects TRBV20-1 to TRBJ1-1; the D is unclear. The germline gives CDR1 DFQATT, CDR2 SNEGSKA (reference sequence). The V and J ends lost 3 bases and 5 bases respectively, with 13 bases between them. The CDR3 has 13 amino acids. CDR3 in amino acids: CSASNGVGTEAFF. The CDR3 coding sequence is TGCAGTGCTAGTAATGGGGTTGGGACTGAAGCTTTCTTT.

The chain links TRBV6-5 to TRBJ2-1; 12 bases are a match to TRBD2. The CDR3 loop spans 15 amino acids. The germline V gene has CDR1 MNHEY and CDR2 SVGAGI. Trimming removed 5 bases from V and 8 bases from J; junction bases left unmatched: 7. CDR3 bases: TGTGCCAGCAGTGTTACTAGCGGGAGGTTCCATGAGCAGTTCTTC. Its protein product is CASSVTSGRFHEQFF.

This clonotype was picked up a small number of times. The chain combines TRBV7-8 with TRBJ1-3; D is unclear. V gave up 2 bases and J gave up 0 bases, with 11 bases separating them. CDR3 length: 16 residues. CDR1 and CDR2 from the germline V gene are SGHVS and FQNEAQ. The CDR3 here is CASSLFGSDSGNTIYF. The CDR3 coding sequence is TGTGCCAGCAGCTTATTCGGTTCGGACTCTGGAAACACCATATATTTT.

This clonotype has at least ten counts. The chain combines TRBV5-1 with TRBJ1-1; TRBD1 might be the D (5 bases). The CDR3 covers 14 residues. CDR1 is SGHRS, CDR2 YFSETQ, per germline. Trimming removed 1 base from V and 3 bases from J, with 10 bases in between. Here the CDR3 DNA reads TGCGCCAGCAGCTTGACAGGCGGGGACACTGAAGCTTTCTTT. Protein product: CASSLTGGDTEAFF. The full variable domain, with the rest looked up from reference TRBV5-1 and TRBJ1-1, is KAGVTQTPRYLIKTRGQQVTLSCSPISGHRSVSWYQQTPGQGLQFLFEYFSETQRNKGNFPGRFSGRQFSNSRSEMNVSTLELGDSALYLCASSLTGGDTEAFFGQGTRLTVV.

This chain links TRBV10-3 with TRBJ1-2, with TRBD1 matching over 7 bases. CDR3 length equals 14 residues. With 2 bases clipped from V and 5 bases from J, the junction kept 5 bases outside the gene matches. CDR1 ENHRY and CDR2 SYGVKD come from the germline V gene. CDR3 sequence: CAISETQGGYGYTF. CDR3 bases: TGTGCCATCAGTGAGACCCAGGGGGGTTATGGCTACACCTTC.

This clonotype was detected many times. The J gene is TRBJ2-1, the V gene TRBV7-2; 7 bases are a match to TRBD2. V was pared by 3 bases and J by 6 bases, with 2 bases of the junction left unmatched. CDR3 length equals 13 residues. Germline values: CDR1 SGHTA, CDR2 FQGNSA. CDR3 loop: CASSFTSANEQFF. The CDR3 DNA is TGTGCCAGCAGCTTTACTAGCGCCAATGAGCAGTTCTTC.

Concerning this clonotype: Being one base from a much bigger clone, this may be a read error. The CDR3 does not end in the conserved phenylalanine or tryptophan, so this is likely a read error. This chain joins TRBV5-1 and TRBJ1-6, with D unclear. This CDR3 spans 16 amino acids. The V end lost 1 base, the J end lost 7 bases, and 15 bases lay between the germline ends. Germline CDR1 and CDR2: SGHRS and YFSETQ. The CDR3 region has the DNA TGCGCCAGCAGCTTGAATTACCCCGGGTTGAATTCACCCCTCCACTCT. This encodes CASSLNYPGLNSPLHS.

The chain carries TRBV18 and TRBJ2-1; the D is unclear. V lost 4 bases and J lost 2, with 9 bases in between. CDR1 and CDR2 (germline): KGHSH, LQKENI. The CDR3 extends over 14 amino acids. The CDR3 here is CASSRSDTYNEQFF. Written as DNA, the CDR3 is TGTGCCAGCTCACGCAGCGACACCTACAATGAGCAGTTCTTC.

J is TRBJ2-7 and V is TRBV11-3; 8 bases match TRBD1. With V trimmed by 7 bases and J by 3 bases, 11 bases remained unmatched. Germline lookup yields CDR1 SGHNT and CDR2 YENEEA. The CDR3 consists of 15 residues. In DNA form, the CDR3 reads TGTGCCAGCACCCCGGACAGGGACCATTTCTACGAGCAGTACTTC. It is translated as CASTPDRDHFYEQYF.

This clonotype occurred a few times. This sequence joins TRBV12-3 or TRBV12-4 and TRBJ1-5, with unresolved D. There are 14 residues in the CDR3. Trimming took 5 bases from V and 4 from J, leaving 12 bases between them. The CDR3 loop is CASSLSGWNQPQHF. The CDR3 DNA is TGTGCCAGCAGTCTCTCGGGGTGGAATCAGCCCCAGCATTTT.

CDR3 loop: CASSETGRPNEKLFF. In nucleotides, the CDR3 is TGTGCCAGCAGTGAGACAGGCCGACCGAATGAAAAACTGTTTTTT. The V gene is TRBV6-1, the J gene TRBJ1-4, with D tentatively TRBD1 (6 bases). V lost 3 bases and J lost 5, with 13 bases in between. CDR1 MNHNS and CDR2 SASEGT come from the germline V gene. The CDR3 runs 15 residues.

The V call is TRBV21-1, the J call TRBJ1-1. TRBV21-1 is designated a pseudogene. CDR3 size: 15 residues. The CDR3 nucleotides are TGTGCCAGCAGCCGGGTAGGCCCCATGAGCACTGAAGCTTTCTTT. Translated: CASSRVGPMSTEAFF.

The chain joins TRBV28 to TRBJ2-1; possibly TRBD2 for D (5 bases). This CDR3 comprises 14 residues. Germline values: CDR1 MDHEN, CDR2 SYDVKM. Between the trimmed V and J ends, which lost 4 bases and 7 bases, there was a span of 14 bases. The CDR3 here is CASSWTGLPNEQFF. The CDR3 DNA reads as TGTGCCAGCAGTTGGACTGGCTTACCAAATGAGCAGTTCTTC.